The clone carrying this T cell receptor (beta chain) was recorded a few times. The target antigen is unknown. This entry comes from a study of regulatory T cells in long-lasting Graves disease. General observations from the study: Persistent disease showed a preference for TRBV28, TRBJ1-2 and TRBJ2-5.

V lost 6 bases, J lost 5 bases, and 7 bases stayed unmatched. The CDR3 sequence is 14 residues long. The germline CDR1 and CDR2 sequences are KGHSH and LQKENI. With iRepertoire HTBI primers and Arm-PCR of CDR3 regions, TCR beta libraries were built. TCRdb itself ran the multiplex PCR reads through MiXCR, one entry per CDR3 protein. The sample comprises hundreds of thousands of distinct CDR3 sequences, 25% to 30% of which are singletons, and around 42% rests with the top ten. Sample time point: persistent/refractory GD, antithyroid drugs over 5 years with positive TRAb. Scientists built the TCR library using RNA that was extracted from PBMCs.

Sequenced material: peripheral blood mononuclear cells (PBMCs), taken when the disease was refractory, from a patient treated with antithyroid drugs. This clonotype was sampled from a female donor with Graves disease. The rearrangement links TRBV18 to TRBJ2-5; TRBD2 aligns across 9 bases. The CDR3 DNA sequence: TGTGCCAGCTCCTTTGCCGGGACTAGCGAGACCCAGTACTTC. Residues: CASSFAGTSETQYF.